The entry below gives a single T cell receptor beta chain sequence along with its context. The data were produced by immunoSEQ multiplex PCR, yet TCRdb's version contains in-frame clones alone and is incomplete. The data contain around 120,000 clones, about nine tenths of them singletons. The source of the sample is a study of T cell responses to AZD1222 COVID-19 vaccine. Per the germline V gene, CDR1 is MGHDK and CDR2 is SYGVNS. The CDR3 covers 13 residues. The V gene end was trimmed by 2 bases and the J gene end by 4 bases; junction bases not matched to a gene: 1. The chain employs TRBV25-1 and TRBJ2-5; 7 bases agree with TRBD2. Here the sequenced sample was peripheral blood, taken 28 days after the second AZD1222 dose. The receptor was isolated from an adult who received the AZD1222 COVID-19 vaccine. This CDR3 is CASSEGGGETQYF. The CDR3 DNA reads as TGTGCCAGCAGTGAAGGGGGGGGAGAGACCCAGTACTTC.